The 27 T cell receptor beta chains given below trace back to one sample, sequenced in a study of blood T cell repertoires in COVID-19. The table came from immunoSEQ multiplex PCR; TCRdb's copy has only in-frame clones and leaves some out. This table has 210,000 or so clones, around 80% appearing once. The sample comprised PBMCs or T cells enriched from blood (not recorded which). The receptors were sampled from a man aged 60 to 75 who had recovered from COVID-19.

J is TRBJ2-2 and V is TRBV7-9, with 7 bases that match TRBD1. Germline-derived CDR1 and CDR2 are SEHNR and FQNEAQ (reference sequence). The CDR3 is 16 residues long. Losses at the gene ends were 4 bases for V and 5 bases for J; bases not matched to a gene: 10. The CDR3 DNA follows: TGTGCCAGCAGCTCCCCACAGGGGTTGGAGACCGGGGAGCTGTTTTTT. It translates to CASSSPQGLETGELFF.

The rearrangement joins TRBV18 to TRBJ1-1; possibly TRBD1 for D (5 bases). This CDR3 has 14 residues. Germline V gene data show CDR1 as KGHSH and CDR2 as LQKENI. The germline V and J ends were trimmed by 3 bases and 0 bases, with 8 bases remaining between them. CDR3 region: CASSPREVNTEAFF. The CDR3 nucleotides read TGTGCCAGCTCACCCAGGGAGGTGAACACTGAAGCTTTCTTT.

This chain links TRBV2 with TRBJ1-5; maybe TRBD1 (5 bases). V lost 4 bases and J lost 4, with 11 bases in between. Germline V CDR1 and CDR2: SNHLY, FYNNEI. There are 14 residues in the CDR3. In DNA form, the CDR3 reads TGTGCCAGCAGTGCTGGGGCTCAGAATCAGCCCCAGCATTTT. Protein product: CASSAGAQNQPQHF.

CDR3 residues: CASSLSDRHNEQFF. The CDR3 DNA is TGTGCCAGCAGTTTATCCGACAGACACAATGAGCAGTTCTTC. This chain connects TRBV27 to TRBJ2-1; possibly TRBD1 for D (5 bases). Germline V gene lookup returns CDR1 MNHEY and CDR2 SMNVEV (reference sequence). The CDR3 totals 14 residues. Trimming shortened V by 0 bases and J by 5 bases, and 8 bases separated the two germline ends.

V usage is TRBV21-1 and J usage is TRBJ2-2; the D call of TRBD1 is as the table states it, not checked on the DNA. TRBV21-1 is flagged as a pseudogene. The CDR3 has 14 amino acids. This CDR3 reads CASRGTANTGELFF. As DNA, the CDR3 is TGTGCCAGCAGGGGGACAGCGAACACCGGGGAGCTGTTTTTT.

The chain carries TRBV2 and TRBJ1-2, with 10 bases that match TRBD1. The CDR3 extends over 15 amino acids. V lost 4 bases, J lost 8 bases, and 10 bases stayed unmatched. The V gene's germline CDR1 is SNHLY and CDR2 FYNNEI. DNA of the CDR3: TGTGCCAGCAGTGTTAAACTTGGACAGGGGGTCGGCTACACCTTC. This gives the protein CASSVKLGQGVGYTF.

The CDR3 sequence is CSARAGVGYTF. CDR3 DNA: TGCAGTGCTAGAGCGGGGGTAGGCTACACCTTC. This chain connects TRBV20-1 to TRBJ1-2; TRBD1 might be the D (5 bases). Looked up from germline, CDR1 is DFQATT and CDR2 is SNEGSKA (reference sequence). V shed 1 base and J shed 8 bases, with 8 bases lying between them. CDR3 length equals 11 residues.

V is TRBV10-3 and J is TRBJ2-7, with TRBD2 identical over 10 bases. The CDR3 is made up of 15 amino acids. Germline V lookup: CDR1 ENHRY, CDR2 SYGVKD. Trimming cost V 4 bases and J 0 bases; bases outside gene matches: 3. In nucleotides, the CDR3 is TGTGCCATCAGTGGACTAGCGGGTAGCTCCTACGAGCAGTACTTC. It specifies CAISGLAGSSYEQYF.

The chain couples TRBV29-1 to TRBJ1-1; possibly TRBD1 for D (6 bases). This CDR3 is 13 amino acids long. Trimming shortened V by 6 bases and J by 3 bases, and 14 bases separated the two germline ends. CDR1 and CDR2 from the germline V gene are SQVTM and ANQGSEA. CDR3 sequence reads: CSVQDRSDTEAFF. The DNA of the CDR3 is TGCAGCGTCCAAGACAGGTCCGACACTGAAGCTTTCTTT.

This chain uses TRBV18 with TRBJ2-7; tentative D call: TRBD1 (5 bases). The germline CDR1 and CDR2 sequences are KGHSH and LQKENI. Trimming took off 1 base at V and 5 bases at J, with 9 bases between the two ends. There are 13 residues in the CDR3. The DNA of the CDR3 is TGTGCCAGCTCACCACTGGTGGGGCACGAGCAGTACTTC. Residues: CASSPLVGHEQYF.

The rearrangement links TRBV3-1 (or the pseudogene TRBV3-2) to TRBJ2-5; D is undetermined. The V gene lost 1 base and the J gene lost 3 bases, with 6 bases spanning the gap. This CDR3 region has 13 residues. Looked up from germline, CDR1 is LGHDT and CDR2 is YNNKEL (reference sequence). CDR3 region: CASSQGREETQYF. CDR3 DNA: TGTGCCAGCAGCCAAGGACGGGAAGAGACCCAGTACTTC.

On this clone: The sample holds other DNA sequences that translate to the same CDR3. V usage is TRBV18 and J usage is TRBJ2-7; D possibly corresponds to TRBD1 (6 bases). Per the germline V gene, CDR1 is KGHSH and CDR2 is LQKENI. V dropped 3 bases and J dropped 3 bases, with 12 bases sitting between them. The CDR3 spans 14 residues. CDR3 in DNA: TGTGCCAGCTCACCGCAGGGGATTAGCTACGAGCAGTACTTC. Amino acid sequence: CASSPQGISYEQYF.

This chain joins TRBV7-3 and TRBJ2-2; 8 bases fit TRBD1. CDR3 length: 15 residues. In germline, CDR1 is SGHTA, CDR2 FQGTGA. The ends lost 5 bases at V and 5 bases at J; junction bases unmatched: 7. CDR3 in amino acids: CASSPGGPGTGELFF. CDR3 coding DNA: TGTGCCAGCAGCCCAGGGGGCCCCGGGACCGGGGAGCTGTTTTTT.

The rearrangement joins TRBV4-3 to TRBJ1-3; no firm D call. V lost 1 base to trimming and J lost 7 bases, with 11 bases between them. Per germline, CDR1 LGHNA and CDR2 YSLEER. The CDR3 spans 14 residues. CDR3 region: CASSQVVAGNTIYF. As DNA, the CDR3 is TGCGCCAGCAGCCAAGTGGTGGCCGGGAACACCATATATTTT.

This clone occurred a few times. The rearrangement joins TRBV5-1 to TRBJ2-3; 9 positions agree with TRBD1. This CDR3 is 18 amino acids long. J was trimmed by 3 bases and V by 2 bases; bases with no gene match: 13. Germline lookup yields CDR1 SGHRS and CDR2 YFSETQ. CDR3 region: CASSFGTSTGGGTDTQYF. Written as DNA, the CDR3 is TGCGCCAGCAGCTTCGGCACCTCGACAGGGGGGGGAACAGATACGCAGTATTTT.

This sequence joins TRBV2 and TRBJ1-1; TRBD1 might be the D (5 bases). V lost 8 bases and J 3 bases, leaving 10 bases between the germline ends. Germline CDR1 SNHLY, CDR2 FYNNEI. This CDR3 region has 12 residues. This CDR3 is CASGRADTEAFF. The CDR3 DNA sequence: TGTGCCAGCGGCAGGGCTGACACTGAAGCTTTCTTT.

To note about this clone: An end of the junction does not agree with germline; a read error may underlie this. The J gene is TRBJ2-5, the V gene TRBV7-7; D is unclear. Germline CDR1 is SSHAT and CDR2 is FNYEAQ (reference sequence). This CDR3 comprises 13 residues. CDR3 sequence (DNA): TGTGCTAGCAGCACCGACATTCAAGAGACCCAGTACTTC. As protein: CASSTDIQETQYF.

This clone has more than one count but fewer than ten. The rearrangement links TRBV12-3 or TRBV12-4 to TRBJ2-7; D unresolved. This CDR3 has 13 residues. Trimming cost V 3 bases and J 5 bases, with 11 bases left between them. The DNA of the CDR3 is TGTGCCAGCAGTTTTCAACGGTTTAACGAGCAGTACTTC. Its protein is CASSFQRFNEQYF.

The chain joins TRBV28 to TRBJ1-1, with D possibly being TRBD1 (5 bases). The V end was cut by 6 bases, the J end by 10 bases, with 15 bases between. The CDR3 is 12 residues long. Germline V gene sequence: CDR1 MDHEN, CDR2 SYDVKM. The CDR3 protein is CASSRHTRGAFF. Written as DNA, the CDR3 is TGTGCCAGCAGCCGACATACAAGGGGAGCTTTCTTT.

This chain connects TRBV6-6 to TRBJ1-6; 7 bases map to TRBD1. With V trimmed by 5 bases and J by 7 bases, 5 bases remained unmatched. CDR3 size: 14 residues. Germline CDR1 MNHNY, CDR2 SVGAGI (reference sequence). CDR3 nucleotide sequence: TGTGCCAGCAGTCAAGGGGACAGAAATTCACCCCTCCACTTT. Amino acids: CASSQGDRNSPLHF.

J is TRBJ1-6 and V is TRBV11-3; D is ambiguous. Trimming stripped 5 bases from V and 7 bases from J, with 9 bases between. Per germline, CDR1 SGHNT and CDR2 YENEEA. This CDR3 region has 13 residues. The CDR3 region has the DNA TGTGCCAGCAGCCCCAATCCAAATTCACCCCTCCACTTT. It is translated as CASSPNPNSPLHF.

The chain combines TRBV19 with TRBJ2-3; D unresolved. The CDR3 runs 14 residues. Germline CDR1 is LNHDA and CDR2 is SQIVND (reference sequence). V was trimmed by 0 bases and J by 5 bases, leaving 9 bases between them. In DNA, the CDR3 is TGTGCCAGTAGTATAGATCGTGGGCGAGATACGCAGTATTTT. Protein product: CASSIDRGRDTQYF.

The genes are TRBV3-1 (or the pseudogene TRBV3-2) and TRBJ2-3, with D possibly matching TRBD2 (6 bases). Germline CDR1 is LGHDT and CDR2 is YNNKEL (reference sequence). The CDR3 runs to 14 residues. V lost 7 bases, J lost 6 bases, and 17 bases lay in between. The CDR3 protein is CASNLAGYGDTQYF. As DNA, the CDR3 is TGTGCCAGCAACCTTGCGGGGTATGGGGATACGCAGTATTTT.

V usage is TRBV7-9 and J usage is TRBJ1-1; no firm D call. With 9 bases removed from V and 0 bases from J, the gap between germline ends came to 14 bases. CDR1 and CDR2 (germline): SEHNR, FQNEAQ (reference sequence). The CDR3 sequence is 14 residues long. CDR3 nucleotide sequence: TGTGCCAGTAGTCCCCACAGTATGAACACTGAAGCTTTCTTT. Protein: CASSPHSMNTEAFF.

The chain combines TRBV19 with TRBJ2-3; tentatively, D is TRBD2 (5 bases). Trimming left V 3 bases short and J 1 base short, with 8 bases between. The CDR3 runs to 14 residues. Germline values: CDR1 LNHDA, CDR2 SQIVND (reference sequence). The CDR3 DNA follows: TGTGCCAGTAGTATGAGGGTCGGCACAGATACGCAGTATTTT. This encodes CASSMRVGTDTQYF.

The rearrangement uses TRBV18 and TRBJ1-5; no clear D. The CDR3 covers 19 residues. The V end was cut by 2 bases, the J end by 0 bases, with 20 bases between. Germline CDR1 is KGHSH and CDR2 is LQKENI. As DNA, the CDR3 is TGTGCCAGCTCACCAACGGCAGGCTTAACATATTATAGCAATCAGCCCCAGCATTTT. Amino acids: CASSPTAGLTYYSNQPQHF. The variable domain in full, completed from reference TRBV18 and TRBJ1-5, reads NAGVMQNPRHLVRRRGQEARLRCSPMKGHSHVYWYRQLPEEGLKFMVYLQKENIIDESGMPKERFSAEFPKEGPSILRIQQVVRGDSAAYFCASSPTAGLTYYSNQPQHFGDGTRLSIL.

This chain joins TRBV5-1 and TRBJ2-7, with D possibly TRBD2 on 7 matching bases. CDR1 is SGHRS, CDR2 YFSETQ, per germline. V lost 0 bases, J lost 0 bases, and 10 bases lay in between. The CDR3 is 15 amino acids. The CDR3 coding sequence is TGCGCCAGCAGCTTGGCCGCGGGGGCCTCCTACGAGCAGTACTTC. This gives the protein CASSLAAGASYEQYF.